This TCR beta chain was identified in a study of PD-1 blockade in classical Hodgkin lymphoma. Every single patient, without exception, relapsed after autologous stem cell transplantation, and brentuximab vedotin exposure varied. When best responses were assessed, they were complete response, partial response or progressive disease. Findings and caveats of the study: Baseline diversity was lower in partial responders and progressors than complete responders. By C4D1 there was a significant rise in CD4+ TCR diversity but not in CD8+ TCR diversity.

Germline values: CDR1 WNHNN, CDR2 SYGVQD (reference sequence). V was cut by 3 bases and J by 1 base, with 12 bases left in between. The CDR3 spans 15 residues. Clones were read by immunoSEQ multiplex PCR, and TCRdb kept only the in-frame ones, dropping some. The data contain 20,000 to 25,000 clones, roughly 78% of them seen just once; the ten biggest clones take up 15% to 20%. A remark on this clone: Its specificity is unknown.

The receptor was isolated from a human donor with classical Hodgkin lymphoma. This chain uses TRBV10-1 with TRBJ1-1, with D unresolved. The source was peripheral blood mononuclear cells (PBMCs), collected before the second cycle of nivolumab. CDR3 nucleotides: TGCGCCAGCAGTGACTATATGTTTGGGAACACTGAAGCTTTCTTT. Residues: CASSDYMFGNTEAFF.